These T cell receptor beta chains were read from a single sample in a study of blood T cell repertoires in COVID-19. TCRdb keeps only in-frame clones here, not all; method: immunoSEQ multiplex PCR. The sample lists around 230,000 clones, about nine tenths occurring once. Source material: PBMCs or T cells enriched from blood (not recorded which). Receptors originate from a woman aged 30 to 39 with acute COVID-19. Both conserved end residues are part of each CDR3. Each record gives: clone size, D gene, J gene, V gene, CDR3 DNA, CDR3 protein. D genes are given only for firm matches. Expanded clones are given a class, and other clones once, few, many or no size at all.

size: .
D: TRBD1
J: TRBJ2-2
V: TRBV10-2
DNA: TGCGCCAGCAAGGACAGGGGGTTAGCCGGGGAGCTGTTTTTT
CDR3: CASKDRGLAGELFF

size: .
D: .
J: TRBJ1-2
V: TRBV2
DNA: TGTGCCAGCAGTGAGACGAGGGACTATGGCTACACCTTC
CDR3: CASSETRDYGYTF

size: .
D: .
J: TRBJ2-5
V: TRBV18
DNA: TGTGCCAGCTCAACAACCCCGCGGGAGACCCAGTACTTC
CDR3: CASSTTPRETQYF

size: .
D: .
J: TRBJ1-2
V: TRBV24-1
DNA: TGTGCCACCAGTGATTTGGACGGTAGCTTCTACACCTTC
CDR3: CATSDLDGSFYTF

size: .
D: .
J: TRBJ1-2
V: TRBV5-1
DNA: TGCGCCAGCAGCTACTTCCTCTGGGCTACGGCTAACTATGGCTACACCTTC
CDR3: CASSYFLWATANYGYTF

size: .
D: .
J: TRBJ1-2
V: TRBV19
DNA: TGTGCCAGTGGCCCGAGAGGTGCTTATGGCTACACCTTC
CDR3: CASGPRGAYGYTF

size: .
D: .
J: TRBJ1-2
V: TRBV6-5
DNA: TGTGCCAGCAGAGCTGACCCGCGGGTTTATGGCTACACCTTC
CDR3: CASRADPRVYGYTF

size: .
D: .
J: TRBJ1-4
V: TRBV7-8
DNA: TGTGCCAGCAGCTTAGAAGGAGGGTACGGTAATGAAAAACTGTTTTTT
CDR3: CASSLEGGYGNEKLFF

size: .
D: TRBD1
J: TRBJ2-5
V: TRBV11-3
DNA: TGTGCCAGCAGCGCCGGGACAGGGGAACGAGAGACCCAGTACTTC
CDR3: CASSAGTGERETQYF

size: once
D: .
J: TRBJ2-5
V: TRBV19
DNA: TGTGCCAGTAGTAGAAGGGTGGAGGGGCGGGAGACCCAGTACTTC
CDR3: CASSRRVEGRETQYF

size: once
D: .
J: TRBJ2-1
V: TRBV5-6
DNA: TGTGCCAGCAGCTTGAGCGGCAAACACAATGAGCAGTTCTTC
CDR3: CASSLSGKHNEQFF

size: .
D: .
J: TRBJ1-2
V: TRBV2
DNA: TGTGCCAGCAATCGCAGGGTAGGAGATGGCTACACCTTC
CDR3: CASNRRVGDGYTF

size: .
D: TRBD1
J: TRBJ2-1
V: TRBV6-5
DNA: TGTGCCAGCAGTTATGGACAGGCTGGCGATGAGCAGTTCTTC
CDR3: CASSYGQAGDEQFF

size: .
D: TRBD1
J: TRBJ2-1
V: TRBV6-5
DNA: TGTGCCAGCAGTTACGGTTCGGGACAGGGGATAGATGAGCAGTTCTTC
CDR3: CASSYGSGQGIDEQFF

size: .
D: .
J: TRBJ1-6
V: TRBV11-2
DNA: TGTGCCAGCAGCCTTTCTCATGCAAGGGAGAGTAATTCACCCCTCCACTTT
CDR3: CASSLSHARESNSPLHF

size: .
D: .
J: TRBJ1-2
V: TRBV4-2
DNA: TGTGCCAGCAGCCAAGATTCCAGGGTAGGTGGCTACACCTTC
CDR3: CASSQDSRVGGYTF

size: once
D: TRBD1
J: TRBJ1-1
V: TRBV4-3
DNA: TGCGCCAGCAGCCCAGGGGGAGCATTGAACACTGAAGCTTTCTTT
CDR3: CASSPGGALNTEAFF

size: .
D: TRBD1
J: TRBJ2-1
V: TRBV9
DNA: TGTGCCAGCAGCGTAGTTGGGACAGGGGTCCGGAATGAGCAGTTCTTC
CDR3: CASSVVGTGVRNEQFF

size: few
D: .
J: TRBJ2-7
V: TRBV15
DNA: TGTGCCACCAGCAGAGATGAGGATGAGCAGTACTTC
CDR3: CATSRDEDEQYF

size: .
D: TRBD1
J: TRBJ1-6
V: TRBV3-1/TRBV3-2
DNA: TGTGCCAGCAGCCAGGGACAGGGGAATTCACCCCTCCACTTT
CDR3: CASSQGQGNSPLHF

size: .
D: .
J: TRBJ1-6
V: TRBV15
DNA: TGTGCCACCAGCAGAGATCAGGTGTCAGCCTCACCCCTCCACTTT
CDR3: CATSRDQVSASPLHF

size: .
D: TRBD2
J: TRBJ2-2
V: TRBV9
DNA: TGTGCCAGCAGCGATCTAGCGGTGCGCACCGGGGAGCTGTTTTTT
CDR3: CASSDLAVRTGELFF

size: .
D: TRBD1
J: TRBJ1-2
V: TRBV3-1/TRBV3-2
DNA: TGTGCCAGCAGCCAAGTGGTGACAGGGGGCGATGGCTACACCTTC
CDR3: CASSQVVTGGDGYTF

size: .
D: TRBD1
J: TRBJ1-2
V: TRBV18
DNA: TGTGCCAGCTCAAGGACAGGGGAGAACTATGGCTACACCTTC
CDR3: CASSRTGENYGYTF

size: .
D: TRBD1
J: TRBJ1-1
V: TRBV27
DNA: TGTGCCAGCAGATGGACAGGTAGTACCACTGAAGCTTTCTTT
CDR3: CASRWTGSTTEAFF

size: once
D: .
J: TRBJ1-3
V: TRBV7-7
DNA: TGTGCCAGCAGCCTTGGCGGGCAGGACACCATATATTTT
CDR3: CASSLGGQDTIYF

size: .
D: .
J: TRBJ1-1
V: TRBV5-6
DNA: TGTGCCAGCAGCTTCGTCGGGTACACTGAAGCTTTCTTT
CDR3: CASSFVGYTEAFF

size: .
D: TRBD1
J: TRBJ1-4
V: TRBV19
DNA: TGTGCCACCTCCGGGACAGGGGATCCAACTAATGAAAAACTGTTTTTT
CDR3: CATSGTGDPTNEKLFF

size: .
D: TRBD1
J: TRBJ1-6
V: TRBV19
DNA: TGTGCCAGTACCCGGGACAGGGGTTCACCCCTCCACTTT
CDR3: CASTRDRGSPLHF

size: .
D: TRBD1
J: TRBJ1-5
V: TRBV5-5
DNA: TGTGCCAGCAGCTGGGACAGGGAGAGACAGCCCCAGCATTTT
CDR3: CASSWDRERQPQHF

size: .
D: .
J: TRBJ1-5
V: TRBV7-8
DNA: TGTGCCAGCAGCTTAGAAGGGGATCGTGGGGGGATCAGCCCCCAGCATTTT
CDR3: CASSLEGDRGGISPQHF